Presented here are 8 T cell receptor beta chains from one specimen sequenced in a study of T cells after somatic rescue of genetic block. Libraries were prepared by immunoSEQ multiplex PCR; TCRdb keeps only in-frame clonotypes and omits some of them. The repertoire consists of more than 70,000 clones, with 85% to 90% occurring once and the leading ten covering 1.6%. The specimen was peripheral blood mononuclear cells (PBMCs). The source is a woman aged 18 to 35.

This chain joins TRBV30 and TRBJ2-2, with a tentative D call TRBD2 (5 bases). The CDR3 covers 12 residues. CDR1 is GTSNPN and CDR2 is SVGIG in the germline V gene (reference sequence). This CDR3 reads CGGSPGTGELFF. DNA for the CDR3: TGTGGAGGGTCCCCAGGAACCGGGGAGCTGTTTTTT.

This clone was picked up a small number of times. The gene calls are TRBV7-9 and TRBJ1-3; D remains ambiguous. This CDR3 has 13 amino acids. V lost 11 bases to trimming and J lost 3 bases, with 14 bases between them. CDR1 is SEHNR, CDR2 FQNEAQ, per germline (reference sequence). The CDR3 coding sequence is TGTGCCTCCCAGACTGGTCGTGGAAACACCATATATTTT. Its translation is CASQTGRGNTIYF.

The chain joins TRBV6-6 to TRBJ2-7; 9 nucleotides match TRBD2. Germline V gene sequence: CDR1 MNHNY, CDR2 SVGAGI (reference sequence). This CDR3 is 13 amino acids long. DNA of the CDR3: TGTGCAATAGCGGGAGTTAACTCCTACGAGCAGTACTTC. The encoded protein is CAIAGVNSYEQYF.

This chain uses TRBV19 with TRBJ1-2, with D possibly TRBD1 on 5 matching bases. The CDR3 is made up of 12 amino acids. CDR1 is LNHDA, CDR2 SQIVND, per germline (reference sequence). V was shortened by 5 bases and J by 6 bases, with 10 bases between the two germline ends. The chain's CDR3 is CASSWAGNGYTF. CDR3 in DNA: TGTGCCAGTAGTTGGGCAGGGAATGGCTACACCTTC.

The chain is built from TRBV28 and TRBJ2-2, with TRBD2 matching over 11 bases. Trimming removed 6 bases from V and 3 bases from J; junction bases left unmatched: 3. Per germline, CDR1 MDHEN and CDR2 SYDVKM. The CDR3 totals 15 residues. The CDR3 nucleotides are TGTGCCAGCAGCACTAGCGGGAGTTACACCGGGGAGCTGTTTTTT. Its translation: CASSTSGSYTGELFF.

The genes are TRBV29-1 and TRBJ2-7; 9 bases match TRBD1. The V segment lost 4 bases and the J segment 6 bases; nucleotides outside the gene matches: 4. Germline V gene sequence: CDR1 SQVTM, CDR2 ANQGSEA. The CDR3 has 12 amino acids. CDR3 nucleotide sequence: TGCAGCGTTGCCCGACAGGGGGGCGAGCAGTACTTC. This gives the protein CSVARQGGEQYF.

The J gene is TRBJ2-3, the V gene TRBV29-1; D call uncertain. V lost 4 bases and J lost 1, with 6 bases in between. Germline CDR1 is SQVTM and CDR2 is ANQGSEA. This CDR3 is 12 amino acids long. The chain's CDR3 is CSVGVGTDTQYF. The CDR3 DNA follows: TGCAGCGTTGGGGTTGGCACAGATACGCAGTATTTT.

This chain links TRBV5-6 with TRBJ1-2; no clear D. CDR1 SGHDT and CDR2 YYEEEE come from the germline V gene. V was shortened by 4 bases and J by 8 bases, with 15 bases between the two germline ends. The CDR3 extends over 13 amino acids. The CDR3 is CASSPYPNSGYTF. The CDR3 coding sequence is TGTGCCAGCAGCCCCTACCCGAATTCGGGCTACACCTTC.